This TCR beta chain was sequenced during a study of chemoradiotherapy in HPV16-positive cancers. Study background: A couple of HPV16-positive patients' cells yielded candidate HPV-specific clones and common motifs.

Regarding the study as a whole: Candidate HPV-specific clones and E7-related TCR motifs grew in tumor during treatment. HPV-specific T cells were functionally defined from only a couple of HPV16-positive patients. In HPV16-positive patients, HPV-responsive T-cell expansion tracked better recurrence-free survival.

This clone was picked up one time. Its antigen is unknown. Sequenced by immunoSEQ multiplex PCR; TCRdb stores in-frame clones only, minus some. This table holds 45,000 to 60,000 clones, around 90% found once. The TCR comes from a human donor with HPV-associated anogenital cancer. This sample comprised blood, obtained from a patient who underwent chemoradiotherapy.

CDR3 nucleotides: TGCAGTGCTAGAAGCACAGATACGCAGTATTTT. Amino acid sequence: CSARSTDTQYF. The chain couples TRBV20-1 to TRBJ2-3; D ambiguous. Trimming left V 2 bases short and J 0 bases short, with 0 bases between. The CDR3 extends over 11 amino acids. Germline CDR1 DFQATT, CDR2 SNEGSKA (reference sequence).